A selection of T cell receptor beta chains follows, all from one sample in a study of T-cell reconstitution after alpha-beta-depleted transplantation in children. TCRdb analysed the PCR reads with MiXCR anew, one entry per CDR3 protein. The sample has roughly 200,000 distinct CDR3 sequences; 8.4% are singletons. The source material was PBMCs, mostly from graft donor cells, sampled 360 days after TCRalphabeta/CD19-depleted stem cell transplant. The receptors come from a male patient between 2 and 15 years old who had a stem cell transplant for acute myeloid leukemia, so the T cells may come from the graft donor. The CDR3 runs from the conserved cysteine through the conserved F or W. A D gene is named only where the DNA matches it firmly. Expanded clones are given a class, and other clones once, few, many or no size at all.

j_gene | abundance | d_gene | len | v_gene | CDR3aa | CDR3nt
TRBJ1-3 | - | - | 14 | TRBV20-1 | CSAEHRASGNTIYF | TGCAGTGCTGAACACAGGGCCTCTGGAAACACCATATATTTT
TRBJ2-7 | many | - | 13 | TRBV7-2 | CASSGPETYEQYF | TGTGCCAGCAGCGGACCTGAAACCTACGAGCAGTACTTC
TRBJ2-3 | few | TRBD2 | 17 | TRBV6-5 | CASSYGASGSSTDTQYF | TGTGCCAGCAGTTACGGGGCTAGCGGGAGTAGCACAGATACGCAGTATTTT
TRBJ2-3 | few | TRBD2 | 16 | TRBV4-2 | CASRRGTGGLTDTQYF | TGTGCCAGCAGACGGGGAACGGGAGGGTTAACAGATACGCAGTATTTT
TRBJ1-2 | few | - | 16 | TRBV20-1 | CSARGPPTPFNYGYTF | TGCAGTGCTAGGGGACCTCCTACCCCCTTTAACTATGGCTACACCTTC
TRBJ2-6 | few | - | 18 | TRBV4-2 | CASSPLGRPYSGANVLTF | TGTGCCAGCAGCCCACTTGGCAGGCCATACTCTGGGGCCAACGTCCTGACTTTC
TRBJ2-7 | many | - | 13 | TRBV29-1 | CSVSGTEVFEQYF | TGCAGCGTTAGCGGGACAGAGGTATTCGAGCAGTACTTC
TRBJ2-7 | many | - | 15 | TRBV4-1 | CASSQDVRSSYEQYF | TGCGCCAGCAGCCAAGATGTCCGGAGCTCCTACGAGCAGTACTTC
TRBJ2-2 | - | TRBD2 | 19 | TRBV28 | CASCLSRGLAGLRTGELFF | TGTGCCAGCTGTTTATCAAGGGGACTAGCGGGGCTGAGGACCGGGGAGCTGTTTTTT
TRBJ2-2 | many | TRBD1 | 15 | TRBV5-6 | CASSPGQGNTGELFF | TGTGCCAGCAGCCCGGGACAGGGTAACACCGGGGAGCTGTTTTTT
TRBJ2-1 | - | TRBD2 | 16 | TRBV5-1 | CASSLETGTSVNEQFF | TGCGCCAGCAGCTTGGAAACGGGGACTAGTGTCAATGAGCAGTTCTTC
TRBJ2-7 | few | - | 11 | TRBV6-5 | CASSSRGEQYF | TGTGCCAGCAGCTCCCGGGGCGAGCAGTACTTC
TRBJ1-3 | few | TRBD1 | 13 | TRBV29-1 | CSAPDRAGNTIYF | TGCAGCGCTCCTGACAGGGCTGGAAACACCATATATTTT
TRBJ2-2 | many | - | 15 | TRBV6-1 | CASRRRTSYTGELFF | TGTGCCAGCAGGAGAAGAACGTCTTACACCGGGGAGCTGTTTTTT
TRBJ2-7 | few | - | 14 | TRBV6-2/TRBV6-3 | CASSYLGVGYEQYF | TGTGCCAGCAGTTACCTCGGGGTTGGCTACGAGCAGTACTTC
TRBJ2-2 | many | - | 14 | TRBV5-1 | CASRKRENTGELFF | TGCGCCAGCAGAAAGAGGGAAAACACCGGGGAGCTGTTTTTT
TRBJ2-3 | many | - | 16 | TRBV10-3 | CAISEQGGVFGYTQYF | TGTGCCATCAGTGAGCAGGGGGGCGTCTTCGGGTATACGCAGTATTTT
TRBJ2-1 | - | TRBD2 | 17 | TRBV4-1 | CASSQDRGASGGNEQFF | TGCGCCAGCAGCCAAGACCGGGGAGCTAGCGGGGGCAATGAGCAGTTCTTC
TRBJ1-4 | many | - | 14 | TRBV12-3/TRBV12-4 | CASSPWGANEKLFF | TGTGCCAGCAGTCCGTGGGGGGCTAATGAAAAACTGTTTTTT
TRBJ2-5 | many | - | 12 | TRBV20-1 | CSVSWIQETQYF | TGCAGTGTCTCTTGGATACAAGAGACCCAGTACTTC
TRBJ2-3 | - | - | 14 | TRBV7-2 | CATHRGGSTDTQYF | TGTGCCACCCACCGAGGGGGGAGCACAGATACGCAGTATTTT
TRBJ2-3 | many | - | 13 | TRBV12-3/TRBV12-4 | CASRGRGESTQYF | TGTGCCAGCAGAGGAAGAGGGGAGAGTACGCAGTATTTT
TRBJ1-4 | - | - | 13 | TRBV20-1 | CSAREQWDEKLFF | TGCAGTGCTAGAGAACAGTGGGATGAAAAACTGTTTTTT
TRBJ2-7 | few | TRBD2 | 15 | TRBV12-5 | CASGLFPGGIYEQYF | TGTGCTAGTGGTTTGTTTCCGGGGGGGATATACGAGCAGTACTTC
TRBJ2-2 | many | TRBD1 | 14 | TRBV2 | CATRTTGKSGELFF | TGTGCCACCCGAACGACAGGGAAGTCCGGGGAGCTGTTTTTT
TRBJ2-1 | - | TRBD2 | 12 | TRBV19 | CASSIAASGPFF | TGTGCCAGTAGTATAGCGGCTAGCGGCCCCTTCTTC
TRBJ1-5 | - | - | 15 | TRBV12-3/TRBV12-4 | CASSYLGQWNQPQHF | TGTGCCAGCAGTTACCTGGGACAATGGAATCAGCCCCAGCATTTT
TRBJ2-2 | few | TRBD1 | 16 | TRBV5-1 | CASRLDRELNTGELFF | TGCGCCAGCAGATTGGACAGGGAATTGAACACCGGGGAGCTGTTTTTT
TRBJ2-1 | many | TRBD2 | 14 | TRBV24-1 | CATSATSGVNEQFF | TGTGCCACCAGTGCGACTAGCGGGGTCAATGAGCAGTTCTTC
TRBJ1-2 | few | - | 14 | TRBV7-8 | CASSNSSGLNGYTF | TGTGCCAGCAGCAACTCCTCCGGGCTGAATGGCTACACCTTC
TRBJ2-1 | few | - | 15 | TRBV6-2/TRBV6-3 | CASSPDSGAYNEQFF | TGTGCCAGCAGTCCGGATTCCGGGGCCTACAATGAGCAGTTCTTC
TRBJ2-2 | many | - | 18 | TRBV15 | CATSRDRRLATNTGELFF | TGTGCCACCAGCAGAGATCGGCGATTAGCGACGAACACCGGGGAGCTGTTTTTT
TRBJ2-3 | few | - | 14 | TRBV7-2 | CASSPGPVTDTQYF | TGTGCCAGCAGCCCAGGACCCGTCACAGATACGCAGTATTTT
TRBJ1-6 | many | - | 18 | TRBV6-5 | CASSYSEGLSSYNSPLHF | TGTGCCAGCAGTTACTCAGAGGGTTTGAGCTCCTATAATTCACCCCTCCACTTT
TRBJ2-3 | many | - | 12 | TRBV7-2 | CASSLGLYTQYF | TGTGCCAGCAGCCTGGGCCTCTATACGCAGTATTTT
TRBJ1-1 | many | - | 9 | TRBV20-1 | CSARAGAFF | TGCAGTGCTAGGGCTGGAGCTTTCTTT
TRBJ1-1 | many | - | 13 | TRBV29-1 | CSVSEGGNTEAFF | TGCAGCGTGTCCGAGGGAGGTAACACTGAAGCTTTCTTT
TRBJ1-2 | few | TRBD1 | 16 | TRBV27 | CASSPLDRGRNYGYTF | TGTGCCAGCAGTCCCCTCGATAGGGGGCGAAACTATGGCTACACCTTC
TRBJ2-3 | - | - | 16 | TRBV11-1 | CASSLGRDWNGDTQYF | TGTGCCAGCAGCTTAGGTCGGGACTGGAACGGAGATACGCAGTATTTT
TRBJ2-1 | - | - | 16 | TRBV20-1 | CSARSHGRRYYNEQFF | TGCAGTGCTAGATCCCACGGTAGGCGCTACTACAATGAGCAGTTCTTC
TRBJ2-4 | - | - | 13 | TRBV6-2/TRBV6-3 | CASSQQGADIQYF | TGTGCCAGCAGTCAACAGGGCGCGGACATTCAGTACTTC
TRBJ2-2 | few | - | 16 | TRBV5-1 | CASSSLGRKDTGELFF | TGCGCCAGCAGCTCCTTAGGGAGAAAGGATACCGGGGAGCTGTTTTTT
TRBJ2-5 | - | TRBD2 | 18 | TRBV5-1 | CASSLGLAGGADQETQYF | TGCGCCAGCAGCTTGGGACTAGCGGGAGGCGCGGACCAAGAGACCCAGTACTTC
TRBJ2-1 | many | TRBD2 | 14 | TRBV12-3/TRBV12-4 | CASSPLLAGQEQFF | TGTGCCAGCAGTCCACTACTAGCGGGACAAGAGCAGTTCTTC
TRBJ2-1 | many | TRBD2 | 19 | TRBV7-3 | CASSLRASGGVSSYNEQFF | TGTGCCAGCAGCTTAAGGGCTAGCGGGGGGGTTAGCTCCTACAATGAGCAGTTCTTC
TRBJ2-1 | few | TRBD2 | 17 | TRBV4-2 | CASSQHRLTSGIDEQFF | TGTGCCAGCAGCCAGCACCGACTGACTAGCGGGATTGATGAGCAGTTCTTC
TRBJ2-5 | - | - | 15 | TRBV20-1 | CSARDLKGEGETQYF | TGCAGTGCTAGAGATCTGAAGGGGGAGGGCGAGACCCAGTACTTC
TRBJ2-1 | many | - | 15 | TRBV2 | CASSVWSRGDNEQFF | TGTGCCAGCAGTGTTTGGTCCAGGGGAGACAATGAGCAGTTCTTC
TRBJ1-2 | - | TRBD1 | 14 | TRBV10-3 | CAIRPTGEGYGYTF | TGTGCCATCAGGCCGACAGGGGAGGGTTATGGCTACACCTTC
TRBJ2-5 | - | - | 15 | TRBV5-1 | CASSGIQGGRETQYF | TGCGCCAGCAGCGGAATACAGGGAGGCCGAGAGACCCAGTACTTC
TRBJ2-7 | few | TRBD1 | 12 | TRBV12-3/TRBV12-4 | CASRDRAYEQYF | TGTGCCAGCCGGGACAGAGCCTACGAGCAGTACTTC
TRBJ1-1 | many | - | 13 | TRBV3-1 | CASSPPGFGVAFF | TGTGCCAGCAGCCCGCCAGGGTTCGGGGTAGCTTTCTTT
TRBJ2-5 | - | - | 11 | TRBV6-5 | CASGGEWTQYF | TGTGCCAGCGGGGGTGAATGGACCCAGTACTTC
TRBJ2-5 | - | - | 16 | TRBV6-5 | CASSTSGLAREETQYF | TGTGCCAGCAGCACCTCGGGACTTGCAAGGGAAGAGACCCAGTACTTC
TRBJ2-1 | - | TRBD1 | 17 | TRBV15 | CATSRGRQGAGYGEQFF | TGTGCCACCAGCAGGGGAAGACAGGGGGCAGGGTACGGTGAGCAGTTCTTC
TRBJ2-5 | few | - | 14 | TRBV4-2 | CASRSPDHQETQYF | TGTGCCAGCAGAAGTCCGGATCACCAAGAGACCCAGTACTTC
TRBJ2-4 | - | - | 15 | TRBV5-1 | CASSLSVAGINIQYF | TGCGCCAGCAGCTTGAGTGTGGCAGGGATTAACATTCAGTACTTC